These 26 T cell receptor beta chains came from one sample sequenced in a study of control samples from healthy donors and cancer patients. Here immunoSEQ multiplex PCR was the method, and the copy in TCRdb shows in-frame clones only, minus some. This sample yields some 200,000 clones, of which about nine tenths are seen a single time; about 1.6% belongs to the top ten. The sample taken for sequencing was blood. The source is a woman in her 30s in good health.

This chain uses TRBV5-6 with TRBJ2-4; D remains ambiguous. V lost 4 bases and J 0 bases, leaving 8 bases between the germline ends. Germline CDR1 reads SGHDT; CDR2 reads YYEEEE. The CDR3 is 14 residues long. The CDR3 here is CASSRGLAKNIQYF. The CDR3 nucleotides read TGTGCCAGCAGCCGCGGCCTAGCCAAAAACATTCAGTACTTC. The full variable domain, with the rest looked up from reference TRBV5-6 and TRBJ2-4, is DAGVTQSPTHLIKTRGQQVTLRCSPKSGHDTVSWYQQALGQGPQFIFQYYEEEERQRGNFPDRFSGHQFPNYSSELNVNALLLGDSALYLCASSRGLAKNIQYFGAGTRLSVL.

In its sample, this clone was seen once. V and J are TRBV3-1 (or the pseudogene TRBV3-2) and TRBJ2-7; 9 bases fit TRBD2. CDR1 and CDR2 from the germline V gene are LGHDT and YNNKEL (reference sequence). The V segment lost 0 bases and the J segment 3 bases; nucleotides outside the gene matches: 6. The CDR3 extends over 16 amino acids. As DNA, the CDR3 is TGTGCCAGCAGCCAAGAAGGTAGCGGGAGTGACTACGAGCAGTACTTC. Translation gives CASSQEGSGSDYEQYF.

The V call is TRBV18, the J call TRBJ1-2; D remains ambiguous. Germline values: CDR1 KGHSH, CDR2 LQKENI. V was pared by 2 bases and J by 4 bases, with 8 bases between. The CDR3 totals 13 residues. CDR3 in amino acids: CASSPGQTYGYTF. CDR3 DNA: TGTGCCAGCTCACCAGGTCAGACCTATGGCTACACCTTC.

V gene TRBV5-1 combines with J gene TRBJ1-3; no clear D gene. The germline V gene encodes CDR1 SGHRS and CDR2 YFSETQ. The CDR3 spans 15 residues. Deletions cut 0 bases from V and 0 bases from J, with 7 bases between. The CDR3 nucleotides read TGCGCCAGCAGCTTGGGCGATGCCTCTGGAAACACCATATATTTT. This sequence encodes CASSLGDASGNTIYF.

The chain combines TRBV5-1 with TRBJ1-6; TRBD1 is a possible D gene (6 bases). The CDR3 loop spans 15 amino acids. Trimming stripped 4 bases from V and 9 bases from J, with 17 bases between. CDR1 and CDR2 from the germline V gene are SGHRS and YFSETQ. CDR3 coding DNA: TGCGCCAGCAGCCTCCGGACAGCCGAGGGTTCACCCCTCCACTTT. Protein product: CASSLRTAEGSPLHF.

The chain carries TRBV5-1 and TRBJ1-1; no clear D gene. CDR3 length equals 13 residues. Trimming pared 3 bases from V and 1 base from J, leaving 7 bases between. From germline, CDR1 is SGHRS and CDR2 YFSETQ. CDR3 loop: CASSSGPNTEAFF. The CDR3 DNA reads as TGCGCCAGCAGCTCAGGTCCGAACACTGAAGCTTTCTTT. Full variable domain (rest looked up from reference TRBV5-1 and TRBJ1-1): KAGVTQTPRYLIKTRGQQVTLSCSPISGHRSVSWYQQTPGQGLQFLFEYFSETQRNKGNFPGRFSGRQFSNSRSEMNVSTLELGDSALYLCASSSGPNTEAFFGQGTRLTVV.

This clone was found once. V and J are TRBV30 and TRBJ2-5, with 9 nucleotides matching TRBD2. The CDR3 extends over 15 amino acids. The V segment lost 2 bases and the J segment 4 bases; nucleotides outside the gene matches: 8. Per germline, CDR1 GTSNPN and CDR2 SVGIG (reference sequence). CDR3 loop: CAWSPGGRAVETQYF. The CDR3 bases are TGTGCCTGGAGTCCTGGCGGGAGGGCCGTAGAGACCCAGTACTTC.

The chain links TRBV9 to TRBJ1-2; 10 bases align to TRBD1. V shed 4 bases and J 5 bases; nucleotides not matched to a gene: 5. CDR3 length equals 14 residues. Germline CDR1 SGDLS, CDR2 YYNGEE. This CDR3 is CASSFRTGGYGYTF. CDR3 nucleotide sequence: TGTGCCAGCAGCTTCAGGACAGGGGGGTATGGCTACACCTTC.

The chain carries TRBV11-2 and TRBJ2-5; tentative D call: TRBD1 (5 bases). The germline gives CDR1 SGHAT, CDR2 FQNNGV. Trimming removed 1 base from V and 4 bases from J, with 7 bases in between. The CDR3 covers 13 residues. This CDR3 reads CASSLAGLETQYF. CDR3 sequence (DNA): TGTGCCAGCAGCTTAGCAGGGTTAGAGACCCAGTACTTC.

V and J are TRBV5-1 and TRBJ1-3, with D hard to call. The CDR3 consists of 17 residues. Trimming cost V 0 bases and J 0 bases, with 13 bases left between them. CDR1 SGHRS and CDR2 YFSETQ come from the germline V gene. For the CDR3, the DNA is TGCGCCAGCAGCTTGGGACTGCCATATCTCTCTGGAAACACCATATATTTT. Translating it yields CASSLGLPYLSGNTIYF.

This chain uses TRBV29-1 with TRBJ1-2; 10 nucleotides align to TRBD1. Germline assignment: CDR1 SQVTM and CDR2 ANQGSEA. V was clipped by 4 bases and J by 5 bases; unmatched bases: 10. The CDR3 has 15 amino acids. The CDR3 bases are TGCAGCGTTGGACAGGGGGCGCGGAAAGGGTATGGCTACACCTTC. Protein: CSVGQGARKGYGYTF.

The CDR3 sequence: CASSLVTGGTEAFF. For the CDR3, the DNA is TGTGCCAGCAGTTTGGTGACAGGGGGCACTGAAGCTTTCTTT. This chain joins TRBV28 and TRBJ1-1; the match to TRBD1 covers 9 bases. The CDR3 length is 14 residues. V dropped 3 bases and J dropped 4; count of bases not matched to a gene: 3. CDR1 and CDR2 (germline): MDHEN, SYDVKM.

This chain uses TRBV28 with TRBJ1-2; tentatively, D is TRBD1 (6 bases). The CDR3 totals 12 residues. Looked up from germline, CDR1 is MDHEN and CDR2 is SYDVKM. Trimming cost V 5 bases and J 8 bases, with 12 bases left between them. The CDR3 here is CASSPGARGYTF. CDR3 DNA sequence: TGTGCCAGCAGTCCGGGGGCGCGGGGCTACACCTTC.

This clone was recorded once. This sequence joins TRBV11-2 and TRBJ1-1; 12 nucleotides align to TRBD1. Trimming took 5 bases from V and 1 from J; bases not matched to a gene: 5. CDR3 length equals 16 residues. Germline V CDR1 and CDR2: SGHAT, FQNNGV. CDR3: CASSVGQGAGNTEAFF. The CDR3 nucleotides read TGTGCCAGCAGCGTGGGACAGGGGGCGGGGAACACTGAAGCTTTCTTT.

The chain has TRBV7-9 and TRBJ2-3; D tentatively reads TRBD1 or TRBD2 (6 bases each). The CDR3 totals 13 residues. Germline assignment: CDR1 SEHNR and CDR2 FQNEAQ (reference sequence). The V and J ends lost 7 bases and 3 bases respectively, with 11 bases between them. The CDR3 DNA reads TGTGCCAGCACCGGGGGCGGGACAGATACGCAGTATTTT. Residues: CASTGGGTDTQYF. Full variable domain (remainder filled in from reference TRBV7-9 and TRBJ2-3): DTGVSQNPRHKITKRGQNVTFRCDPISEHNRLYWYRQTLGQGPEFLTYFQNEAQLEKSRLLSDRFSAERPKGSFSTLEIQRTEQGDSAMYLCASTGGGTDTQYFGPGTRLTVL.

The rearrangement links TRBV7-2 to TRBJ1-5; D not resolved. The CDR3 has 14 residues. Germline-derived CDR1 and CDR2 are SGHTA and FQGNSA. V dropped 1 base and J dropped 2 bases, with 6 bases sitting between them. CDR3 protein: CASSLGSGNQPQHF. In nucleotides, the CDR3 is TGTGCCAGCAGCTTAGGGAGTGGCAATCAGCCCCAGCATTTT.

V is TRBV4-2 and J is TRBJ2-5, with TRBD1 matching over 8 bases. V shed 4 bases, J shed 2 bases, and the junction held 6 bases outside the gene matches. Looked up from germline, CDR1 is LGHNA and CDR2 is YNFKEQ. This CDR3 spans 15 amino acids. For the CDR3, the DNA is TGTGCCAGCAGCCGGGGGACAGGCCCGCAAGAGACCCAGTACTTC. It yields the protein CASSRGTGPQETQYF.

The CDR3 loop is CATKQGSNEQYF. As DNA, the CDR3 is TGTGCCACCAAACAGGGGTCCAACGAGCAGTACTTC. V gene TRBV24-1 combines with J gene TRBJ2-7; TRBD1 agrees at 7 bases. The CDR3 consists of 12 residues. Trimming removed 8 bases from V and 5 bases from J; junction bases left unmatched: 5. Germline loops: CDR1 KGHDR, CDR2 SFDVKD.

The genes are TRBV11-2 and TRBJ2-1, with D possibly TRBD2 on 5 matching bases. The V end was cut by 5 bases, the J end by 4 bases, with 15 bases between. CDR1 and CDR2 from the germline V gene are SGHAT and FQNNGV. The CDR3 loop spans 15 amino acids. The CDR3 reads CASSGGLQVYNEQFF. Here the CDR3 DNA reads TGTGCCAGCAGCGGCGGGCTCCAGGTGTACAATGAGCAGTTCTTC. The full variable domain, in which reference TRBV11-2 and TRBJ2-1 provide the parts outside the CDR3, is EAGVAQSPRYKIIEKRQSVAFWCNPISGHATLYWYQQILGQGPKLLIQFQNNGVVDDSQLPKDRFSAERLKGVDSTLKIQPAKLEDSAVYLCASSGGLQVYNEQFFGPGTRLTVL.

This chain links TRBV2 with TRBJ1-3; TRBD1 matches 7 bases. CDR1 and CDR2 from the germline V gene are SNHLY and FYNNEI. The CDR3 is 15 residues long. V lost 5 bases and J lost 0; bases outside the gene matches: 4. The CDR3: CASSRQGSSGNTIYF. The DNA of the CDR3 is TGTGCCAGCAGTCGACAGGGAAGCTCTGGAAACACCATATATTTT. The variable domain in full, completed from reference TRBV2 and TRBJ1-3, reads EPEVTQTPSHQVTQMGQEVILRCVPISNHLYFYWYRQILGQKVEFLVSFYNNEISEKSEIFDDQFSVERPDGSNFTLKIRSTKLEDSAMYFCASSRQGSSGNTIYFGEGSWLTVV.

The V and J genes are TRBV6-5 and TRBJ1-6, with 7 bases identical to TRBD1. V gave up 10 bases and J gave up 0 bases; unmatched junction bases: 3. Germline lookup yields CDR1 MNHEY and CDR2 SVGAGI. CDR3 length equals 14 residues. Written as DNA, the CDR3 is TGTGCCAACAGGGGCAGCTCCTATAATTCACCCCTCCACTTT. Encoded protein: CANRGSSYNSPLHF.

This chain links TRBV2 with TRBJ1-2; D ambiguous. Germline V lookup: CDR1 SNHLY, CDR2 FYNNEI. V gave up 8 bases and J gave up 4 bases, with 11 bases separating them. The CDR3 has 12 amino acids. The CDR3 here is CASGSTFYGYTF. Here the CDR3 DNA reads TGTGCCAGCGGGAGCACCTTCTATGGCTACACCTTC. The variable domain in full, completed from reference TRBV2 and TRBJ1-2, reads EPEVTQTPSHQVTQMGQEVILRCVPISNHLYFYWYRQILGQKVEFLVSFYNNEISEKSEIFDDQFSVERPDGSNFTLKIRSTKLEDSAMYFCASGSTFYGYTFGSGTRLTVV.

This chain uses TRBV13 with TRBJ2-7; no definite D call. Germline CDR1 and CDR2: PRHDT and FYEKMQ (reference sequence). With 2 bases removed from V and 1 base from J, the gap between germline ends came to 6 bases. The CDR3 is 13 residues long. CDR3 sequence reads: CASSLPGSYEQYF. In DNA, the CDR3 is TGTGCCAGCAGCTTACCGGGTTCCTACGAGCAGTACTTC.

This sequence joins TRBV7-2 and TRBJ2-5; 8 positions match TRBD2. CDR3 length: 15 residues. J lost 4 bases, V lost 2 bases, and 6 bases had no gene match. The germline CDR1 and CDR2 sequences are SGHTA and FQGNSA. The CDR3 DNA follows: TGTGCCAGCAGCTTATGGGATCTAGCGGGAGAGACCCAGTACTTC. Translation: CASSLWDLAGETQYF.

A single count supports this clone. The same CDR3 arises from other DNA sequences in this sample as well. This chain uses TRBV7-2 with TRBJ2-5; D is possibly TRBD1 (5 bases). Germline V gene data show CDR1 as SGHTA and CDR2 as FQGNSA. Deletions cut 1 base from V and 5 bases from J, with 8 bases between. The CDR3 runs 13 residues. Here the CDR3 DNA reads TGTGCCAGCAGCTTAGGGGGCAAGGAGACCCAGTACTTC. It yields the protein CASSLGGKETQYF. The entire variable domain, with the rest obtained from reference TRBV7-2 and TRBJ2-5, is as follows: GAGVSQSPSNKVTEKGKDVELRCDPISGHTALYWYRQSLGQGLEFLIYFQGNSAPDKSGLPSDRFSAERTGGSVSTLTIQRTQQEDSAVYLCASSLGGKETQYFGPGTRLLVL.

The chain employs TRBV7-3 and TRBJ2-2; 15 bases line up with TRBD2. Losses at the gene ends were 5 bases for V and 4 bases for J; bases not matched to a gene: 8. The length of the CDR3 is 18 residues. CDR1 is SGHTA and CDR2 is FQGTGA in the germline V gene. In DNA form, the CDR3 reads TGTGCCAGCAGCGCTCCGGGACTAGCGGGAGGACGCACCGGGGAGCTGTTTTTT. It is translated as CASSAPGLAGGRTGELFF.